Listed below are T cell receptor beta chains from one sample, sequenced in a study of blood T cell repertoires in COVID-19. This table comes from immunoSEQ multiplex PCR, and its TCRdb copy is limited to in-frame clones, with some not included. The sample yields around 95,000 clones, 90% seen once. The sequencing input was peripheral blood. The receptor source for this set is a man aged 50 to 60 with acute or convalescent COVID-19. The CDR3 runs from the conserved cysteine through the conserved F or W. The order of the fields is clone size, V gene, J gene, D gene, CDR3 DNA, CDR3 protein. D genes are given only for firm matches. Clone size appears in some rows only: once, few, many, or a class for an expanded clone.

clone size: NA
V gene: TRBV27
J gene: TRBJ1-6
D gene: NA
CDR3 DNA: TGTGCCAGCAGTAGAAGTCCCGGGACAATGAATTCACCCCTCCACTTT
CDR3 protein: CASSRSPGTMNSPLHF

clone size: NA
V gene: TRBV6-4
J gene: TRBJ2-1
D gene: NA
CDR3 DNA: TGTGCCAGCAGTGACTCGATGCGGCTAGTGGGACTCAATGAGCAGTTCTTC
CDR3 protein: CASSDSMRLVGLNEQFF

clone size: NA
V gene: TRBV24-1
J gene: TRBJ1-2
D gene: NA
CDR3 DNA: TGTGCCACCAGCGATCCTCGGTGGACGGGGATGAACTTC
CDR3 protein: CATSDPRWTGMNF

clone size: NA
V gene: TRBV5-1
J gene: TRBJ1-5
D gene: TRBD1
CDR3 DNA: TGCGCCAGCAGCGCACAGGGGGGAAATCAGCCCCAGCATTTT
CDR3 protein: CASSAQGGNQPQHF

clone size: NA
V gene: TRBV7-2
J gene: TRBJ2-5
D gene: TRBD1
CDR3 DNA: TGTGCCAGCAGCTTATATTCTGTACAGGGGGAGACCCAGTACTTC
CDR3 protein: CASSLYSVQGETQYF

clone size: once
V gene: TRBV10-3
J gene: TRBJ2-1
D gene: TRBD2
CDR3 DNA: TGTGCCATCAGTGAACGAACCGGGACTAGCATTTTTGAGCAGTTCTTC
CDR3 protein: CAISERTGTSIFEQFF

clone size: NA
V gene: TRBV11-2
J gene: TRBJ1-2
D gene: TRBD1
CDR3 DNA: TGTGCCAGCAGCTACGGACAGGGCGATGTTATGGATGGCTACACCTTC
CDR3 protein: CASSYGQGDVMDGYTF

clone size: once
V gene: TRBV5-1
J gene: TRBJ2-7
D gene: NA
CDR3 DNA: TGCGCCAGCAGCTTGGCCCGGGAGTCCGAGCAGTACTTC
CDR3 protein: CASSLARESEQYF

clone size: few
V gene: TRBV4-1
J gene: TRBJ2-1
D gene: TRBD2
CDR3 DNA: TGCGCCAGCAGCCAACCTAGCGGGAGGCGGTACAATGAGCAGTTCTTC
CDR3 protein: CASSQPSGRRYNEQFF

clone size: NA
V gene: TRBV11-3
J gene: TRBJ2-1
D gene: TRBD1
CDR3 DNA: TGTGCCAGCAGCTTTGGGACAGGGAACTACAATGAGCAGTTCTTC
CDR3 protein: CASSFGTGNYNEQFF